This T cell receptor beta chain emerged from a study of blood T cell repertoires in COVID-19. Some clones are missing from TCRdb's copy, which holds only in-frame ones; the method was immunoSEQ multiplex PCR. The table records 150,000 to 200,000 clones, over 80% of them present only once. CDR1 KGHDR and CDR2 SFDVKD come from the germline V gene. V lost 4 bases and J 1 base, leaving 11 bases between the germline ends. The CDR3 runs 15 residues. This clonotype was sampled from a man in his 70s who had been exposed to COVID-19. The sample taken for sequencing was PBMCs or T cells enriched from blood (not recorded which). The J gene is TRBJ2-3, the V gene TRBV24-1, with D possibly TRBD2 on 6 matching bases. The CDR3 DNA reads TGTGCCACCAGTGACTCAGCGGGCCGCACAGATACGCAGTATTTT. It yields the protein CATSDSAGRTDTQYF.